This TCR beta chain was sequenced in a study of beta chain features in type 1 diabetes. Findings and caveats of the study: Compared with healthy donors, patients appeared to share more similar naive, central memory and regulatory TCRB repertoires. It was possible that PCR favored shorter templates, equally so in patients and controls.

About this clone itself: Its specificity is not known.

Sorting that relied on CD45RO/CCR7/CD25/CD127/CD95/CD27 yielded CD4+ naive, central memory, regulatory and stem cell-like memory cells. Expressed TCRB transcripts were sequenced after all isolated RNA was converted to cDNA. An average of around 3.4 million reads was obtained for naive, central memory and regulatory T cell samples. The method was immunoSEQ multiplex PCR; TCRdb's version includes in-frame clones alone and lacks a portion of them. In the table there are nearly 250,000 clones, around 68% of which are singletons. J lost 4 bases, V lost 5 bases, and 10 bases had no gene match. CDR1 is SEHNR and CDR2 is FQNEAQ in the germline V gene (reference sequence). This CDR3 spans 15 amino acids.

This TCR came from a man younger than 45 in good health. Sequenced sample: naive CD4+ T cells from blood. The chain recombines TRBV7-9 with TRBJ2-5; the match to TRBD1 covers 7 bases. The chain's CDR3 is CASSLYRGGSETQYF. The CDR3 DNA follows: TGTGCCAGCAGCCTTTATCGAGGGGGCTCAGAGACCCAGTACTTC.